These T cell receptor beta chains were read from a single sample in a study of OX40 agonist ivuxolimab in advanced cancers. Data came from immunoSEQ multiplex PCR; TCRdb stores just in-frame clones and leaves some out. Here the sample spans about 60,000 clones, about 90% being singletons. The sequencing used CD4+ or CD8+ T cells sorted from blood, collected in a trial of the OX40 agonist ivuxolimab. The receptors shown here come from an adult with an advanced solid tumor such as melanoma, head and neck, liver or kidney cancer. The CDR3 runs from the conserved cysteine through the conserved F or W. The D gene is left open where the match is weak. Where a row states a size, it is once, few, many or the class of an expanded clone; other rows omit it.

cdr3_aa: CARDSLGTDTQYF
cdr3_nt: TGTGCCAGGGACAGCTTAGGGACAGATACGCAGTATTTT
clone_size: -
v_call: TRBV21-1
d_call: -
j_call: TRBJ2-3

cdr3_aa: CASSGTGGLLSNQPQHF
cdr3_nt: TGTGCCAGCAGTGGGACAGGGGGTCTCCTTAGCAATCAGCCCCAGCATTTT
clone_size: -
v_call: TRBV6-1
d_call: TRBD1
j_call: TRBJ1-5

cdr3_aa: CASSVMADYGYTF
cdr3_nt: TGTGCCAGCAGTGTTATGGCAGACTATGGCTACACCTTC
clone_size: -
v_call: TRBV2
d_call: -
j_call: TRBJ1-2

cdr3_aa: CASSWTVSGNTIYF
cdr3_nt: TGTGCCAGCAGTTGGACAGTCTCTGGAAACACCATATATTTT
clone_size: -
v_call: TRBV2
d_call: -
j_call: TRBJ1-3

cdr3_aa: CASSQDRQGNTIYF
cdr3_nt: TGCGCCAGCAGCCAAGATAGGCAGGGAAACACCATATATTTT
clone_size: -
v_call: TRBV4-3
d_call: -
j_call: TRBJ1-3

cdr3_aa: CASRIAGVETQYF
cdr3_nt: TGTGCCAGCAGGATAGCGGGAGTTGAGACCCAGTACTTC
clone_size: -
v_call: TRBV6-1
d_call: TRBD2
j_call: TRBJ2-5

cdr3_aa: CASRRGDGTYMSTDTQYF
cdr3_nt: TGTGCCAGCAGGAGAGGGGACGGGACCTACATGAGCACAGATACGCAGTATTTT
clone_size: -
v_call: TRBV2
d_call: -
j_call: TRBJ2-3

cdr3_aa: CASSLGQNTEAFF
cdr3_nt: TGTGCCAGCAGCTTGGGACAGAACACTGAAGCTTTCTTT
clone_size: -
v_call: TRBV7-9
d_call: -
j_call: TRBJ1-1

cdr3_aa: CASTAGTRNEKLFF
cdr3_nt: TGTGCCAGTACAGCCGGGACACGTAATGAAAAACTGTTTTTT
clone_size: -
v_call: TRBV19
d_call: -
j_call: TRBJ1-4

cdr3_aa: CASSVGTGANQPQHF
cdr3_nt: TGTGCCAGCAGCGTAGGGACAGGTGCCAATCAGCCCCAGCATTTT
clone_size: few
v_call: TRBV9
d_call: TRBD1
j_call: TRBJ1-5

cdr3_aa: CASSSTGGETQYF
cdr3_nt: TGTGCCAGCAGCTCAACGGGGGGAGAGACCCAGTACTTC
clone_size: -
v_call: TRBV7-3
d_call: TRBD2
j_call: TRBJ2-5

cdr3_aa: CASSYTLGDSPLHF
cdr3_nt: TGTGCCAGCAGTTACACATTGGGTGATTCACCCCTCCACTTT
clone_size: -
v_call: TRBV6-5
d_call: -
j_call: TRBJ1-6

cdr3_aa: CASSEYKGDSNYNEQFF
cdr3_nt: TGTGCCAGCAGTGAATATAAAGGGGACAGTAACTACAATGAGCAGTTCTTC
clone_size: -
v_call: TRBV25-1
d_call: TRBD1
j_call: TRBJ2-1

cdr3_aa: CASSEEVVQGNSPLHF
cdr3_nt: TGTGCCAGCAGTGAAGAGGTGGTACAGGGAAATTCACCCCTCCACTTT
clone_size: -
v_call: TRBV6-1
d_call: -
j_call: TRBJ1-6

cdr3_aa: CASRTAGTASNQPQHF
cdr3_nt: TGTGCCAGCAGGACCGCCGGGACAGCCAGCAATCAGCCCCAGCATTTT
clone_size: -
v_call: TRBV28
d_call: TRBD1
j_call: TRBJ1-5